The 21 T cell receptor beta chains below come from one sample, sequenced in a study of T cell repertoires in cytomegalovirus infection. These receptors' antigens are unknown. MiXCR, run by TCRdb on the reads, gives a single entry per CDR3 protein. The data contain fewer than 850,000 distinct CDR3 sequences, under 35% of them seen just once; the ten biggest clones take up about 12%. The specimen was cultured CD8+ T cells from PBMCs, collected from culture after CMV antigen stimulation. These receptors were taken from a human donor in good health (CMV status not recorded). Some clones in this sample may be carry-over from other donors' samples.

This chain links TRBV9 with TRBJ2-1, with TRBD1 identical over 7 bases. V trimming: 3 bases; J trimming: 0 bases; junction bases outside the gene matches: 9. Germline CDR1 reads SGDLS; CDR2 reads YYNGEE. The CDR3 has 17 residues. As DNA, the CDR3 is TGTGCCAGCAGCGAGGGGGCGGGCTCGAGCTCCTACAATGAGCAGTTCTTC. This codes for CASSEGAGSSSYNEQFF.

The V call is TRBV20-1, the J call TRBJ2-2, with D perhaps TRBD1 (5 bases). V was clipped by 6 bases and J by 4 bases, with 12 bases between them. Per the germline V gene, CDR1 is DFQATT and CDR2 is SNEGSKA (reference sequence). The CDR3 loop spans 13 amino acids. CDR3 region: CSAKGLLTGELFF. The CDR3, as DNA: TGCAGTGCAAAGGGGCTCCTCACCGGGGAGCTGTTTTTT.

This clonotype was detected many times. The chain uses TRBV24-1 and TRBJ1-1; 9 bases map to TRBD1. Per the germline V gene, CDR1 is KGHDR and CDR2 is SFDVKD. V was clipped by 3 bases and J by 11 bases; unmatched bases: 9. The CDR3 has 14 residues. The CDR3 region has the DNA TGTGCCACCAGTGATGCCGGGACAGGGAGGGGCGCTTTCTTT. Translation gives CATSDAGTGRGAFF.

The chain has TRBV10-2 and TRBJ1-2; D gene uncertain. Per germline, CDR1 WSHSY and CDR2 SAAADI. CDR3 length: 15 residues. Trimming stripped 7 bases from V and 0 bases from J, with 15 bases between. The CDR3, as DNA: TGCGCCAGCATCTCCGACGGGAAGGCTAACTATGGCTACACCTTC. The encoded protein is CASISDGKANYGYTF.

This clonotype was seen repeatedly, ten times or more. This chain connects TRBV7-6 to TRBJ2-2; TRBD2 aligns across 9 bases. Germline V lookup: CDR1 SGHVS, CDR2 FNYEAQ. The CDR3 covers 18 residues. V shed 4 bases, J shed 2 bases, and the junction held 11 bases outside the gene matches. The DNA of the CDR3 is TGTGCCAGCAGCTCGACCCTAGCGGGGATATTTAACACCGGGGAGCTGTTTTTT. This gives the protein CASSSTLAGIFNTGELFF.

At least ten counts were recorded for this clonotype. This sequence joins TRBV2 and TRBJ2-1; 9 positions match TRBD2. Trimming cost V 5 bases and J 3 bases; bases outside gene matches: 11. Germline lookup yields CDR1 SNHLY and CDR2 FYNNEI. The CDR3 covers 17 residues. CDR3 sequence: CASSPGVAGDLYNEQFF. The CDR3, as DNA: TGTGCCAGCAGTCCCGGGGTAGCGGGGGACCTCTACAATGAGCAGTTCTTC.

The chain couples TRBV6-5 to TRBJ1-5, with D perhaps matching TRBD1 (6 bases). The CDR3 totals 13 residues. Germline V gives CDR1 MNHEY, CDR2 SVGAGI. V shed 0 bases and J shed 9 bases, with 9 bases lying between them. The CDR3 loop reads CASSYSQGSPQHF. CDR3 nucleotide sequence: TGTGCCAGCAGTTACTCACAGGGTTCGCCCCAGCATTTT.

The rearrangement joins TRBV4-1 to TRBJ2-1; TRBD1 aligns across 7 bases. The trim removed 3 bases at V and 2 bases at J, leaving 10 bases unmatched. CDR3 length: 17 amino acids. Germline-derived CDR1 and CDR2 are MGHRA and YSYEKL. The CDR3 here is CASSHPPAGGPYNEQFF. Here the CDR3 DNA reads TGCGCCAGCAGCCATCCCCCGGCAGGGGGACCCTACAATGAGCAGTTCTTC.

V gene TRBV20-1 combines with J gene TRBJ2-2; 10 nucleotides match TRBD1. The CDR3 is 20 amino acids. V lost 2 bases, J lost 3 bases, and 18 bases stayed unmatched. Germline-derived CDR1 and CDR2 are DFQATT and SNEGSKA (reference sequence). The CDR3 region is CSARPRRAHDRGRDTGELFF. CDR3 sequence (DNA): TGCAGTGCTAGACCGCGGCGGGCCCACGACAGGGGGCGCGACACCGGGGAGCTGTTTTTT.

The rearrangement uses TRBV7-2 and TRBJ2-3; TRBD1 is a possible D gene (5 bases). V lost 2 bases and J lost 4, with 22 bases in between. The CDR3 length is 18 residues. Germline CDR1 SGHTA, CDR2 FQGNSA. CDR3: CASSLLPRAVIPPDTQYF. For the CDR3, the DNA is TGTGCCAGCAGCTTACTTCCCAGGGCAGTAATTCCCCCAGATACGCAGTATTTT.

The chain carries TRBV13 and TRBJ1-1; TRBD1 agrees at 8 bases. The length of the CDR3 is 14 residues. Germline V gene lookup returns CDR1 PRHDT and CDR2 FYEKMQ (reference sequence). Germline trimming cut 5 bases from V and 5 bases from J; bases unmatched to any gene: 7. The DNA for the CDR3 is TGTGCCAGCAGCCAGACAGGGGCTAGGACTGAAGCTTTCTTT. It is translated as CASSQTGARTEAFF. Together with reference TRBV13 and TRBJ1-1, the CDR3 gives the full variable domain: AAGVIQSPRHLIKEKRETATLKCYPIPRHDTVYWYQQGPGQDPQFLISFYEKMQSDKGSIPDRFSAQQFSDYHSELNMSSLELGDSALYFCASSQTGARTEAFFGQGTRLTVV.

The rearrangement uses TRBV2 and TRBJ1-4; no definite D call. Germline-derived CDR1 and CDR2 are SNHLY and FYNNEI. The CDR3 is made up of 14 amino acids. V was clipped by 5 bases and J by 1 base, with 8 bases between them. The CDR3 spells CASSNHRTNEKLFF. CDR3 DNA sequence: TGTGCCAGCAGTAACCACCGAACTAATGAAAAACTGTTTTTT.

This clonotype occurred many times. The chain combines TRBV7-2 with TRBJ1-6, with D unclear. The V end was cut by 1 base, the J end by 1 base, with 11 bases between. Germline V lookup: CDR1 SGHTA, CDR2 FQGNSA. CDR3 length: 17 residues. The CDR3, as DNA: TGTGCCAGCAGCTTAGGTACCCAGGAATCCTATAATTCACCCCTCCACTTT. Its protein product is CASSLGTQESYNSPLHF.

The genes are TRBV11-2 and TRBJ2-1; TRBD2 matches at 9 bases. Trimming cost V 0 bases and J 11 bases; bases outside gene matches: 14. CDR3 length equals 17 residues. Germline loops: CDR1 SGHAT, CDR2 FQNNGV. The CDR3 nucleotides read TGTGCCAGCAGCTTAGATCTGAGCGGGGGGCCCTCCGGGAAGCAGTTCTTC. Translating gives CASSLDLSGGPSGKQFF.

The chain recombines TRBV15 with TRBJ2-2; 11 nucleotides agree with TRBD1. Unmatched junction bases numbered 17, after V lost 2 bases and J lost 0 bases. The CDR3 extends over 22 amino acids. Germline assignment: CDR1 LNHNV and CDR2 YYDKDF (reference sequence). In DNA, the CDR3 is TGTGCCACCAGCAGAAGCCGTAGGACAGGGGGCCATGAGGGCGCGAACACCGGGGAGCTGTTTTTT. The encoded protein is CATSRSRRTGGHEGANTGELFF.

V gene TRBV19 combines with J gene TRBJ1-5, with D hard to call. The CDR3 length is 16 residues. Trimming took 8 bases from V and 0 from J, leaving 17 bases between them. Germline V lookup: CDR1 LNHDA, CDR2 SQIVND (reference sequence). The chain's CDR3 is CASSFFVQASNQPQHF. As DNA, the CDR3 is TGTGCCAGTTCTTTTTTCGTCCAGGCTAGCAATCAGCCCCAGCATTTT.

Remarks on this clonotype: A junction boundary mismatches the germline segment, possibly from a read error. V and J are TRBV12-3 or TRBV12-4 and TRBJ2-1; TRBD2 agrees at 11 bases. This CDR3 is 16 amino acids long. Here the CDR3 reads CASSDATSGAYIEQFF. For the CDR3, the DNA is TGTGCCAGCAGCGACGCGACTAGCGGGGCATACATTGAGCAGTTCTTC.

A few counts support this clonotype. The DNA for the CDR3 is TGTGCCAGCAGCCAACAGGGGAGGGTTCGGTACTTC. Encoded protein: CASSQQGRVRYF. The V call is TRBV14, the J call TRBJ2-7, with D possibly being TRBD2 (7 bases). V lost 2 bases to trimming and J lost 12 bases, with 14 bases between them. The germline gives CDR1 SGHDN, CDR2 FVKESK. The length of the CDR3 is 12 residues.

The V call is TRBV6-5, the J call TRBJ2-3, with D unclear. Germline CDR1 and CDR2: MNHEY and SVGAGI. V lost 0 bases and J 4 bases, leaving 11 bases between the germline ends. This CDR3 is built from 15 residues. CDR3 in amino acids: CASSYSVLLADTQYF. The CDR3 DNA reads TGTGCCAGCAGTTACTCCGTTCTTCTGGCAGATACGCAGTATTTT.

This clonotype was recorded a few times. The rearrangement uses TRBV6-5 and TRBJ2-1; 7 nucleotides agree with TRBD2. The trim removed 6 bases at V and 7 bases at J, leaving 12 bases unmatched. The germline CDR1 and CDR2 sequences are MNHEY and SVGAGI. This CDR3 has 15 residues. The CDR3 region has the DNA TGTGCCAGCAGCGCTCTGGCGGGGGTGTATAATGAGCAGTTCTTC. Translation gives CASSALAGVYNEQFF.

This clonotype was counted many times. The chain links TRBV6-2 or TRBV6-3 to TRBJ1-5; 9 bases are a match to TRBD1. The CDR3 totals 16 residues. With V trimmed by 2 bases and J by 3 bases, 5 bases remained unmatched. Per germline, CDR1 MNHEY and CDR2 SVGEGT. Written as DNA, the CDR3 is TGTGCCAGCAGTTACCCGGACAGGGGCTTCAATCAGCCCCAGCATTTT. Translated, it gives CASSYPDRGFNQPQHF.